These 27 T cell receptor beta chains came from one sample sequenced in a study of T-cell reconstitution after alpha-beta-depleted transplantation in children. Unique molecular identifiers featured in how the TCRbeta library was prepared. Each CDR3 protein gets one entry after TCRdb re-called the PCR reads with MiXCR. This sample has tens of thousands of distinct CDR3 sequences, with around 5.9% found just once. Sequencing used PBMCs, mostly from graft donor cells, obtained 60 days after TCRalphabeta/CD19-depleted stem cell transplant. The source is a female patient aged 2-9 years who had a stem cell transplant for aplastic anemia, so the T cells may come from the graft donor.

As to this clonotype: With a much larger clone just one base away, this may be a read error. The rearrangement joins TRBV20-1 to TRBJ2-2; maybe TRBD1 (5 bases). This CDR3 is built from 14 residues. Germline assignment: CDR1 DFQATT and CDR2 SNEGSKA (reference sequence). The V end lost 3 bases, the J end lost 6 bases, and 14 bases lay between the germline ends. This CDR3 is CSARMAQVAGELFF. The DNA of the CDR3 is TGCAGTGCTAGGATGGCACAGGTAGCCGGGGAGCTGTTTTTT.

At least ten counts were recorded for this clonotype. The CDR3 DNA reads as TGCGCCAGCAGCCCGTTGGACAGGGTCTACGAGCAGTACTTC. Amino acid sequence: CASSPLDRVYEQYF. The rearrangement uses TRBV5-1 and TRBJ2-7; 8 bases align to TRBD1. Trimming at V came to 4 bases and at J to 3 bases, leaving 6 bases not matched to a gene. The CDR3 has 14 amino acids. Looked up from germline, CDR1 is SGHRS and CDR2 is YFSETQ.

The chain has TRBV2 and TRBJ2-1; D may be TRBD1 (6 bases). Germline CDR1 reads SNHLY; CDR2 reads FYNNEI. The CDR3 is 14 residues long. The germline V and J ends were trimmed by 2 bases and 5 bases, with 10 bases remaining between them. CDR3 loop: CASSEWDNHNEQFF. The DNA for the CDR3 is TGTGCCAGCAGTGAATGGGACAACCACAATGAGCAGTTCTTC.

This clonotype was seen a few times. The DNA of the CDR3 is TGTGCCAGCAGCCACCAAGAGACCCAGTACTTC. It is translated as CASSHQETQYF. This chain connects TRBV3-1 to TRBJ2-5; D gene uncertain. CDR1 and CDR2 from the germline V gene are LGHDT and YNNKEL (reference sequence). V lost 3 bases, J lost 1 base, and 0 bases lay in between. The CDR3 extends over 11 amino acids.

This clonotype was detected ten times or more. The CDR3 DNA reads as TGTGCCAGCAGCCAAGAGGACAGGGGGCTCTATGGCTACACCTTC. Translating it yields CASSQEDRGLYGYTF. The rearrangement links TRBV3-1 to TRBJ1-2, with TRBD1 matching 11 bases. J lost 4 bases, V lost 0 bases, and 1 base had no gene match. CDR1 LGHDT and CDR2 YNNKEL come from the germline V gene (reference sequence). The CDR3 extends over 15 amino acids.

This clonotype has at least ten counts. V is TRBV5-4 and J is TRBJ2-7, with TRBD1 identical over 7 bases. Germline assignment: CDR1 SGHNT and CDR2 YYREEE (reference sequence). Trimming at V came to 2 bases and at J to 2 bases, leaving 7 bases not matched to a gene. This CDR3 is built from 15 residues. The CDR3 region has the DNA TGTGCCAGCAGCTTCGCCGGACAGGTAGCCTACGAGCAGTACTTC. Translated: CASSFAGQVAYEQYF.

This clonotype is large (0.1 to 1%) by share. The rearrangement joins TRBV10-3 to TRBJ2-2, with no clear D. The germline V gene encodes CDR1 ENHRY and CDR2 SYGVKD. This CDR3 region has 11 residues. The germline V and J ends were trimmed by 6 bases and 8 bases, with 7 bases remaining between them. In DNA form, the CDR3 reads TGTGCCATCAGGCTATCTGGGGAGCTGTTTTTT. Encoded protein: CAIRLSGELFF.

This clonotype showed up many times. The V and J genes are TRBV6-2 or TRBV6-3 and TRBJ2-7; D is unclear. CDR3 length: 15 amino acids. In germline, CDR1 is MNHEY, CDR2 SVGEGT. Trimming removed 8 bases from V and 3 bases from J, with 20 bases in between. CDR3 sequence reads: CASVLGSSKNYEQYF. CDR3 sequence (DNA): TGTGCCAGCGTCCTCGGGTCCTCGAAAAACTACGAGCAGTACTTC.

Points on this clonotype: This sequence may be a read error, since a much larger clone differs from it by one base. The chain joins TRBV5-1 to TRBJ2-5; D might be TRBD2 (6 bases). CDR1 is SGHRS and CDR2 is YFSETQ in the germline V gene. This CDR3 spans 14 amino acids. CDR3 nucleotide sequence: TGCGCCAGCAGCTTGGACGCCGGGGGAGAGCCCCAGTACTTC. It codes for CASSLDAGGEPQYF.

This clonotype was seen repeatedly, ten times or more. CDR3 bases: TGTGCCACCGGAACTAGAACCCTTAGCACAGATACGCAGTATTTT. Amino acid sequence: CATGTRTLSTDTQYF. This chain uses TRBV24-1 with TRBJ2-3; the D gene is possibly TRBD2 (5 bases). V was trimmed by 9 bases and J by 0 bases, leaving 15 bases between them. Germline V lookup: CDR1 KGHDR, CDR2 SFDVKD. The CDR3 consists of 15 residues.

This clonotype was seen at least ten times. The rearrangement uses TRBV6-6 and TRBJ2-5, with 8 bases matching TRBD2. Germline lookup yields CDR1 MNHNY and CDR2 SVGAGI (reference sequence). Losses at the gene ends were 6 bases for V and 5 bases for J; bases not matched to a gene: 20. This CDR3 region has 18 residues. The CDR3 nucleotides are TGTGCCAGCAGACCGTTAGTGGGTGTAATAGCGGGAAAGGAGACCCAGTACTTC. Translation: CASRPLVGVIAGKETQYF.

This clonotype was counted many times. The chain joins TRBV5-1 to TRBJ2-2, with 9 bases identical to TRBD2. The length of the CDR3 is 16 residues. Germline V lookup: CDR1 SGHRS, CDR2 YFSETQ. V gave up 1 base and J gave up 3 bases; unmatched junction bases: 4. CDR3 sequence reads: CASSLTTSGHTGELFF. CDR3 in DNA: TGCGCCAGCAGCTTGACGACTAGCGGCCACACCGGGGAGCTGTTTTTT.

This clonotype was seen only a few times. The CDR3 reads CASSLGTGTSGRAEQYF. In nucleotides, the CDR3 is TGTGCCAGCAGTTTGGGGACAGGGACTAGCGGGAGGGCCGAGCAGTACTTC. The genes are TRBV12-3 or TRBV12-4 and TRBJ2-7, with 16 bases fitting TRBD2. The CDR3 totals 17 residues. The J segment lost 6 bases and the V segment lost 3 bases, leaving 8 bases of the junction unmatched.

This clonotype was seen a handful of times. The chain carries TRBV7-2 and TRBJ1-2, with 9 bases fitting TRBD1. Germline lookup yields CDR1 SGHTA and CDR2 FQGNSA. There are 15 residues in the CDR3. After removal of 4 bases from V and 3 bases from J, the junction contained 6 bases not matched to a gene. The CDR3 is CASSSPGQGDYGYTF. DNA for the CDR3: TGTGCCAGCAGCTCTCCGGGACAGGGAGACTATGGCTACACCTTC.

This clonotype was picked up many times. V and J are TRBV6-6 and TRBJ2-3, with D possibly matching TRBD1 (5 bases). The CDR3 has 13 amino acids. Germline values: CDR1 MNHNY, CDR2 SVGAGI (reference sequence). V was shortened by 5 bases and J by 0 bases, with 6 bases between the two germline ends. CDR3 sequence: CASSGASTDTQYF. The CDR3 bases are TGTGCCAGCAGTGGGGCTAGCACAGATACGCAGTATTTT.

The sample holds a few counts of this clonotype. The chain joins TRBV6-2 or TRBV6-3 to TRBJ2-5; D call uncertain. Germline V gene data show CDR1 as MNHEY and CDR2 as SVGEGT. The V and J ends lost 5 bases and 4 bases respectively, with 14 bases between them. This CDR3 has 14 amino acids. The CDR3 DNA reads TGTGCCAGCAGTCCCGCGTGGGTAACAGAGACCCAGTACTTC. Its translation is CASSPAWVTETQYF.

This clonotype has at least ten counts. The rearrangement uses TRBV12-3 or TRBV12-4 and TRBJ2-6; D gene unclear. With 3 bases removed from V and 3 bases from J, the gap between germline ends came to 12 bases. The CDR3 loop spans 16 amino acids. This chain's CDR3 is CASSLWRSGGANVLTF. DNA of the CDR3: TGTGCCAGCAGTTTGTGGCGGTCGGGTGGGGCCAACGTCCTGACTTTC.

The table lists this clonotype with many counts. The chain is built from TRBV5-6 and TRBJ2-7; TRBD1 matches 7 bases. This CDR3 has 13 amino acids. V was clipped by 1 base and J by 5 bases; unmatched bases: 3. Germline CDR1 and CDR2: SGHDT and YYEEEE. The CDR3 region is CASSLLQGNEQYF. CDR3 nucleotide sequence: TGTGCCAGCAGCTTGCTACAGGGGAACGAGCAGTACTTC.

There are many counts of this clonotype. The rearrangement links TRBV6-2 or TRBV6-3 to TRBJ2-5, with TRBD2 matching over 7 bases. The CDR3 is 16 residues long. Germline V lookup: CDR1 MNHEY, CDR2 SVGEGT. The V segment lost 1 base and the J segment 5 bases; nucleotides outside the gene matches: 10. The DNA for the CDR3 is TGTGCCAGCAGTTACTTTCTGACCCGGGACTACGAGACCCAGTACTTC. This sequence encodes CASSYFLTRDYETQYF.

The chain couples TRBV4-2 to TRBJ2-3; D is unclear. The CDR3 totals 13 residues. CDR1 is LGHNA, CDR2 YNFKEQ, per germline. Trimming took off 0 bases at V and 6 bases at J, with 7 bases between the two ends. The CDR3 nucleotides read TGTGCCAGCAGCCAAGATAGGCGTGATACGCAGTATTTT. This encodes CASSQDRRDTQYF.

This clonotype occurred many times. The CDR3 nucleotides are TGTGCCAGCAGCCCGGGGGGGGGGCGAACCTACAATGAGCAGTTCTTC. It is translated as CASSPGGGRTYNEQFF. The chain has TRBV12-3 or TRBV12-4 and TRBJ2-1; 8 bases are shared with TRBD2. The length of the CDR3 is 16 residues. After removal of 6 bases from V and 2 bases from J, the junction contained 9 bases not matched to a gene.

This clonotype was detected ten times or more. An end of the junction differs from the germline gene, which may be a read error. The CDR3 sequence is CASSPLAGGGLFF. DNA for the CDR3: TGTGCCAGCAGCCCCCTAGCGGGAGGGGGGCTGTTTTTT. This chain connects TRBV3-1 to TRBJ2-2; 12 bases agree with TRBD2. The CDR3 runs to 13 residues. Germline V CDR1 and CDR2: LGHDT, YNNKEL (reference sequence).

This clonotype was detected ten times or more. V and J are TRBV6-2 or TRBV6-3 and TRBJ2-5; D not resolved. The CDR3 is 13 residues long. CDR1 and CDR2 (germline): MNHEY, SVGEGT. V was clipped by 4 bases and J by 1 base, with 7 bases between them. The CDR3 sequence: CASSWTAQETQYF. CDR3 coding DNA: TGTGCCAGCAGTTGGACGGCCCAAGAGACCCAGTACTTC.

This clonotype was recorded at least ten times. The gene calls are TRBV20-1 and TRBJ2-3; TRBD1 might be the D (5 bases). This CDR3 has 12 amino acids. V was shortened by 6 bases and J by 12 bases, with 19 bases between the two germline ends. Germline V gene sequence: CDR1 DFQATT, CDR2 SNEGSKA (reference sequence). As DNA, the CDR3 is TGCAGTGCCCGATACCAGGGCCCTAATCAGTATTTT. Translated, it gives CSARYQGPNQYF.

This clonotype was observed many times. This chain links TRBV6-2 or TRBV6-3 with TRBJ2-1; 13 bases match TRBD2. Looked up from germline, CDR1 is MNHEY and CDR2 is SVGEGT. There are 14 residues in the CDR3. Losses at the gene ends were 6 bases for V and 10 bases for J; bases not matched to a gene: 6. The CDR3 reads CASSGLAGVWEQFF. In DNA form, the CDR3 reads TGTGCCAGCAGCGGACTAGCGGGAGTCTGGGAGCAGTTCTTC.

There are many counts of this clonotype. V gene TRBV9 combines with J gene TRBJ2-1; the D call may be TRBD1 or TRBD2 (6 bases each). From germline, CDR1 is SGDLS and CDR2 YYNGEE. The germline V and J ends were trimmed by 0 bases and 1 base, with 14 bases remaining between them. There are 17 residues in the CDR3. CDR3 nucleotide sequence: TGTGCCAGCAGCGTAGACCCTCCGGGGGCGTCCTACAATGAGCAGTTCTTC. This translates into CASSVDPPGASYNEQFF.

This clonotype was observed at least ten times. J is TRBJ1-2 and V is TRBV28, with 7 positions matching TRBD1. Trimming at V came to 2 bases and at J to 5 bases, leaving 5 bases not matched to a gene. CDR1 is MDHEN and CDR2 is SYDVKM in the germline V gene. The length of the CDR3 is 14 residues. The CDR3 DNA is TGTGCCAGCAGTTTAGTCAGGGGGGTGTATGGCTACACCTTC. Its translation is CASSLVRGVYGYTF.